The 4 T cell receptor beta chains below were found in one sample sequenced in a study of beta chain features in type 1 diabetes. Broader study findings: Among patients with Type 1 diabetes, TCRB CDR3s were moderately but significantly shorter in every one of the four CD4+ subsets.

All of the isolated RNA was reverse transcribed, so expressed TCRB transcripts were sequenced. The table came from immunoSEQ multiplex PCR; TCRdb's copy has only in-frame clones and leaves some out. The data show fewer than 350,000 clones, with over 14% seen just once and around 0.015% held by the top ten. Their target antigens are unknown. Sequenced input: naive CD4+ T cells from blood. These receptors were collected from a man younger than 35 with type 1 diabetes.

This clone was detected a few times. The chain joins TRBV2 to TRBJ1-1; possible D gene TRBD1, 6 bases. V dropped 3 bases and J dropped 3 bases, with 11 bases sitting between them. The CDR3 covers 14 residues. The germline V gene encodes CDR1 SNHLY and CDR2 FYNNEI. CDR3 amino acids: CASSDLGGYTEAFF. CDR3 nucleotide sequence: TGTGCCAGCAGTGACTTAGGGGGTTACACTGAAGCTTTCTTT.

This chain links TRBV11-2 with TRBJ1-4, with D possibly being TRBD1 (5 bases). This CDR3 has 14 residues. The germline gives CDR1 SGHAT, CDR2 FQNNGV. The V end lost 6 bases, the J end lost 0 bases, and 8 bases lay between the germline ends. Here the CDR3 reads CASRPGATNEKLFF. CDR3 nucleotide sequence: TGTGCCAGCAGGCCGGGGGCAACTAATGAAAAACTGTTTTTT.

This clone has a handful of counts. The chain combines TRBV4-2 with TRBJ2-1, with 9 bases that match TRBD2. The CDR3 consists of 17 residues. Germline lookup yields CDR1 LGHNA and CDR2 YNFKEQ. The ends lost 6 bases at V and 0 bases at J; junction bases unmatched: 9. CDR3 loop: CASRKGSGSVSYNEQFF. For the CDR3, the DNA is TGTGCCAGCAGAAAAGGTAGCGGGAGCGTCTCCTACAATGAGCAGTTCTTC.

This clone was found a few times. V is TRBV5-1 and J is TRBJ2-7; D gene ambiguous. The CDR3 has 12 residues. Germline values: CDR1 SGHRS, CDR2 YFSETQ. Trimming removed 5 bases at V and 6 bases at J, with 12 bases between. The CDR3 sequence is CASSYGLGEQYF. The CDR3, as DNA: TGCGCCAGCAGTTACGGGTTGGGCGAGCAGTACTTC.